The present T cell receptor beta chain was sequenced within a study of shared clonotypes between healthy human individuals. Using immunoSEQ multiplex PCR, the repertoire was profiled, and TCRdb retains in-frame clones only, with some absent. The sample records roughly 2.5 million clones, 85% to 95% being singletons. Nashville, Tennessee was home to all donors, who were Caucasian adults. CD4+ cells yielded CD45RA+ naive and CD45RA-negative memory subsets. The CDR3 is made up of 14 amino acids. CDR1 and CDR2 from the germline V gene are SNHLY and FYNNEI. Losses at the gene ends were 7 bases for V and 4 bases for J; bases not matched to a gene: 6.

The specimen was naive CD4+ T cells sorted from blood. Subset here: CD45RA+ positively selected. The receptor was isolated from a man in his late teens or twenties in good health. V usage is TRBV2 and J usage is TRBJ1-1; 10 bases are a match to TRBD1. The CDR3 loop reads CASNGQGGSTEAFF. The CDR3 DNA reads as TGTGCCAGCAACGGACAGGGGGGGAGCACTGAAGCTTTCTTT.